The T cell receptor beta chain under discussion was sequenced for a study of Graves' ophthalmopathy and Graves' hyperthyroidism (dated by TCRdb to the late 2010s). Turning to the overall study: Peripheral blood was collected at initial diagnosis, before any treatment. The study used signatures of the TCR beta repertoire to tell Graves' ophthalmopathy apart from Graves' hyperthyroidism and to predict which patients would progress to ophthalmopathy. In total, under 150 blood samples were TCR-sequenced: 40 to 45 ophthalmopathy, some 75 hyperthyroidism and 17 hyperthyroidism-to-ophthalmopathy patients. To explore V-J signatures that separate ophthalmopathy from hyperthyroidism, a discovery set of 95 to 100 patients was enrolled, consisting of fewer than 45 with ophthalmopathy and approximately 57 with stable hyperthyroidism. For independent validation, a separate cohort was made up of about 18 hyperthyroidism patients plus 17 patients who later progressed from hyperthyroidism to ophthalmopathy. T-cell repertoires of thyroid tissue and blood were compared in about 6 hyperthyroidism patients. Following sample collection, hyperthyroidism patients were given methimazole at a starting dose of 30 mg daily, and ophthalmopathy patients were given high-dose intravenous methylprednisolone.

This clonotype was detected only a few times. Its recognized antigen is unknown. The input lacks base qualities; no much larger clone sits a single base away. Trimming takes 5 bases from V and 5 bases from J, and the germline ends sit 15 bases apart. Including the terminal cysteine and phenylalanine, the CDR3 comprises 14 residues. The read is trimmed to its CDR3 DNA, 42 bases read in frame from base 1. The germline V gene encodes CDR1 LGHDT and CDR2 YNNKEL (reference sequence). TCR beta CDR3 regions were amplified from RNA transcripts for repertoire sequencing. HTBI primers and the Qiagen OneStep RT-PCR kit were used in a first-round RT-PCR, which was followed by a second-round multiplex PCR, size selection and purification. Libraries were sequenced paired-end with 100 bp reads on an Illumina HiSeq2000. For the original study's pipeline: SOAPnuke was used for read processing, and reads with adapters, uncalled bases, a mean Phred below 15, or no exact constant-primer or identifier match were discarded. COPE v1.2.5 was used to merge the high-quality paired reads. Each unique nucleotide sequence was defined as a clonotype, and clonotypes were aligned to IMGT TRB V, D and J references with MiTCR v1.1. The analysis was limited to V-J combinations with a frequency above 0.0001, which together covered 99.2% of repertoires. For each V-J combination, a TCR clonal expansion and chaos score was defined as F50 clonal expansion divided by the chaos observed in the TCRdist matrix. Features were reduced by Welch's t-statistics and random forest to around 13 V-J combinations, which fed a naive Bayes classifier. The Morisita-Horn index was used to measure how similar the thyroid and blood repertoires were. The public reads were run again by TCRdb, first through fastp at Q25 and then through MiXCR, and only productive beta chains were kept. A single entry per CDR3 protein holds the most common genes and DNA from its merged rows. The V and J calls reflect TCRdb's pipeline rather than the authors' work. Across this sample there are 650,000 to 800,000 distinct CDR3 sequences, with about 40% seen only once. The ten largest clones add up to 2.5% to 3.5% of the sample.

Ophthalmopathy patients had moderately to severely active disease, Clinical Activity Score of at least 3, NOSPECS grade of at least 4, and disease duration under 3 months. Patients with other autoimmune diseases, uncontrolled infections, pregnancy or lactation were excluded. Clinical symptoms, serum thyroxine, TRAb, thyroid ultrasound and orbital computed tomography formed the basis of the diagnosis. PBMCs were isolated from 7.5 to 10 ml of fresh peripheral blood by Ficoll-Paque density gradient centrifugation. Trizol reagent was used to extract the total RNA, and its quality was then checked on an Agilent 2100 Bioanalyzer. Overall study results and their limits: Most expanded thyroid clonotypes with a frequency above 0.001 also appeared in blood, which suggests that blood repertoires may reflect the immune response in the thyroid. In validation, the model predicted ophthalmopathy progression with 70.59% sensitivity and about 73% specificity; roughly 11 predicted patients were CT-confirmed with GO in a median of around 6.5 months. Sample size was not predetermined statistically, and investigators were not blinded to group allocation. Ophthalmopathy was separated from stable hyperthyroidism by the 13-signature model with about 85% sensitivity and around 81% specificity in cross-validation and with 80%/75% in the test set.

Sequenced sample: peripheral blood. The receptor's source is an adult man with Graves' ophthalmopathy. The receptor chain draws on TRBV3-1 and TRBJ1-2; the D gene is perhaps TRBD1, from 5 matching bases. CDR3 loop: CASSEGTAIYGYTF. The sequence in DNA is TGTGCCAGCAGCGAAGGGACGGCTATTTATGGCTACACCTTC.